This is a list of T cell receptor beta chains from one sample in a study of regulatory T cells in long-lasting Graves disease. TCRdb called the multiplex PCR reads again in MiXCR, with one record for every CDR3 protein. The profile shows almost 450,000 distinct CDR3 sequences, approximately 16% of them singletons. The same data also contributed to another study, on T cells in Graves' hyperthyroidism and ophthalmopathy.

This sample comprised peripheral blood mononuclear cells (PBMCs), obtained at new diagnosis, from a patient treated with antithyroid drugs. The source of these receptors is a woman aged 30 to 39 with Graves disease. Each CDR3 is given with its conserved first and last residue.

v_gene,CDR3aa
TRBV6-8,CASSYFATSGSYNEQFF
TRBV29-1,CSASGSSTTYEQYF
TRBV29-1,CSVSLELGAQYF
TRBV5-4,CASSAGLADTDTQYF
TRBV12-3/TRBV12-4,CASRLGSVGEQYF
TRBV27,CASSLSLDWVNEKLFF
TRBV6-2/TRBV6-3,CASSFAGTFQETQYF
TRBV28,CACCGASYEQYF
TRBV20-1,CSARDLAGVAAKNIQYF
TRBV7-2,CASSQGCGLSEQFF
TRBV4-3,CASSPWFAGDLQPQHF
TRBV7-2,CASSQRRGSGYNEQFF
TRBV15,CATSPGLYEQYF
TRBV10-3,CAISRTPEFNTEAFF
TRBV3-1,CASSQGSGWRDEKLFF
TRBV6-1,CASRTRQGARTEAFF
TRBV7-9,CASSLVPLTSGNIDTQYF
TRBV7-3,CASSKGGGNTIYF
TRBV6-5,CASSYKGGESNQPQHF
TRBV5-1,CASSPISLQQGPYEQYF
TRBV6-5,CASSYRQGVITEAFF
TRBV4-3,CASSQDWREQYF
TRBV20-1,CSVPTTSGRANEQYF
TRBV27,CASSLDHNYNEQFF